The rows below give T cell receptor beta chains drawn from one sample of a study of cytomegalovirus exposure and HLA in healthy donors. Sequenced by immunoSEQ multiplex PCR; TCRdb stores in-frame clones only, minus some. This sample has over 150,000 clones, with roughly 80% found just once. Source material: PBMCs. The receptor source for this set is a human donor in good health. Both conserved end residues are part of each CDR3. The order of the fields is J gene, clone size, V gene, D gene, CDR3 protein, CDR3 DNA. D genes are given only for firm matches. Not all rows give a size; the values are once, few, many and, for expanded clones, a class.

j_call: TRBJ1-3; clone_size: NA; v_call: TRBV19; d_call: NA; cdr3_aa: CASSTAQGAGNTIYF; cdr3_nt: TGTGCCAGTAGTACCGCACAAGGGGCTGGAAACACCATATATTTT
j_call: TRBJ1-1; clone_size: NA; v_call: TRBV4-1; d_call: NA; cdr3_aa: CASSQDYGNVNTEAFF; cdr3_nt: TGCGCCAGCAGCCAAGATTACGGGAACGTGAACACTGAAGCTTTCTTT
j_call: TRBJ2-2; clone_size: NA; v_call: TRBV27; d_call: TRBD2; cdr3_aa: CASSNTPFSGGVDGELFF; cdr3_nt: TGTGCCAGCAGCAATACCCCGTTTAGCGGGGGGGTGGATGGGGAGCTGTTTTTT
j_call: TRBJ2-1; clone_size: NA; v_call: TRBV5-1; d_call: NA; cdr3_aa: CASSLSGELYNEQFF; cdr3_nt: TGCGCCAGCAGCTTGTCGGGGGAACTGTACAATGAGCAGTTCTTC
j_call: TRBJ1-2; clone_size: NA; v_call: TRBV6-5; d_call: NA; cdr3_aa: CASSYRGRGYTF; cdr3_nt: TGTGCCAGCAGTTACAGGGGCCGTGGCTACACCTTC
j_call: TRBJ1-4; clone_size: NA; v_call: TRBV6-5; d_call: TRBD1; cdr3_aa: CASSYATGSEKLFF; cdr3_nt: TGTGCCAGCAGTTACGCGACAGGGAGTGAAAAACTGTTTTTT
j_call: TRBJ2-1; clone_size: NA; v_call: TRBV6-5; d_call: NA; cdr3_aa: CASSSIAHPGYEQFF; cdr3_nt: TGTGCCAGCAGTTCTATCGCGCACCCGGGTTATGAGCAGTTCTTC
j_call: TRBJ2-2; clone_size: few; v_call: TRBV6-6; d_call: NA; cdr3_aa: CASSGTSGNTGELFF; cdr3_nt: TGTGCCAGCAGTGGGACTTCAGGGAACACCGGGGAGCTGTTTTTT
j_call: TRBJ2-2; clone_size: NA; v_call: TRBV11-2; d_call: NA; cdr3_aa: CAVSWGVGELFF; cdr3_nt: TGTGCCGTGTCATGGGGCGTCGGGGAGCTGTTTTTT
j_call: TRBJ2-7; clone_size: once; v_call: TRBV12-5; d_call: TRBD1; cdr3_aa: CASGLGQGADEQYF; cdr3_nt: TGTGCTAGTGGTTTGGGACAGGGGGCCGACGAGCAGTACTTC
j_call: TRBJ1-6; clone_size: NA; v_call: TRBV4-1; d_call: TRBD1; cdr3_aa: CASSQGRDSYNSPLHF; cdr3_nt: TGCGCCAGCAGCCAAGGACGGGACAGCTATAATTCACCCCTCCACTTT
j_call: TRBJ2-1; clone_size: NA; v_call: TRBV7-9; d_call: NA; cdr3_aa: CASTISGLNEQFF; cdr3_nt: TGTGCCAGCACCATATCAGGTCTCAATGAGCAGTTCTTC
j_call: TRBJ1-2; clone_size: NA; v_call: TRBV6-6; d_call: NA; cdr3_aa: CASRPQWGRVVYGYTF; cdr3_nt: TGTGCCAGCAGGCCCCAATGGGGCAGGGTAGTTTATGGCTACACCTTC
j_call: TRBJ1-1; clone_size: NA; v_call: TRBV7-2; d_call: NA; cdr3_aa: CASSLEAGSGTEAFF; cdr3_nt: TGTGCCAGCAGCTTAGAGGCCGGGTCGGGCACTGAAGCTTTCTTT
j_call: TRBJ1-1; clone_size: NA; v_call: TRBV7-8; d_call: NA; cdr3_aa: CASSLRRTVNTEAFF; cdr3_nt: TGTGCCAGCAGCTTGCGGCGGACAGTTAACACTGAAGCTTTCTTT
j_call: TRBJ1-1; clone_size: NA; v_call: TRBV10-3; d_call: NA; cdr3_aa: CAISESGRGEAFF; cdr3_nt: TGTGCCATCAGTGAGTCGGGCAGGGGAGAAGCTTTCTTT
j_call: TRBJ2-7; clone_size: NA; v_call: TRBV4-1; d_call: TRBD1; cdr3_aa: CASSPRESDGTGGYEQYF; cdr3_nt: TGCGCCAGCAGCCCCCGCGAATCCGACGGGACAGGGGGCTACGAGCAGTACTTC
j_call: TRBJ2-5; clone_size: few; v_call: TRBV7-9; d_call: NA; cdr3_aa: CASSYGQGGETQYF; cdr3_nt: TGTGCCAGCAGCTACGGACAGGGAGGGGAGACCCAGTACTTC
j_call: TRBJ1-4; clone_size: NA; v_call: TRBV6-5; d_call: NA; cdr3_aa: CASSYSPGYNEKLFF; cdr3_nt: TGTGCCAGCAGTTACTCGCCAGGGTATAATGAAAAACTGTTTTTT
j_call: TRBJ2-7; clone_size: once; v_call: TRBV4-2; d_call: TRBD2; cdr3_aa: CASSQARGGGGREQYF; cdr3_nt: TGTGCCAGCAGCCAAGCCCGGGGCGGGGGGGGTAGAGAGCAGTACTTC
j_call: TRBJ2-6; clone_size: NA; v_call: TRBV28; d_call: NA; cdr3_aa: CASSTTTVTGSGANVLTF; cdr3_nt: TGTGCCAGCAGTACAACCACCGTGACCGGGAGTGGGGCCAACGTCCTGACTTTC
j_call: TRBJ2-7; clone_size: few; v_call: TRBV4-3; d_call: TRBD2; cdr3_aa: CASSQDATSGYEQYF; cdr3_nt: TGCGCCAGCAGCCAAGACGCGACTAGCGGTTACGAGCAGTACTTC
j_call: TRBJ2-3; clone_size: NA; v_call: TRBV19; d_call: NA; cdr3_aa: CASSIFDGQSTDTQYF; cdr3_nt: TGTGCCAGTAGTATTTTTGACGGACAGAGCACAGATACGCAGTATTTT
j_call: TRBJ2-7; clone_size: NA; v_call: TRBV4-3; d_call: NA; cdr3_aa: CASSHQEASEQYF; cdr3_nt: TGCGCCAGCAGCCACCAGGAAGCCTCCGAGCAGTACTTC
j_call: TRBJ1-2; clone_size: NA; v_call: TRBV5-3; d_call: NA; cdr3_aa: CATGGSLANYGYTF; cdr3_nt: TGTGCCACCGGGGGGAGTCTAGCTAACTATGGCTACACCTTC
j_call: TRBJ1-6; clone_size: once; v_call: TRBV7-9; d_call: NA; cdr3_aa: CASSLAWQGRNSPLHF; cdr3_nt: TGTGCCAGCAGCTTAGCGTGGCAGGGTCGAAATTCACCCCTCCACTTT
j_call: TRBJ2-5; clone_size: NA; v_call: TRBV15; d_call: NA; cdr3_aa: CATSMLGVTRKETQYF; cdr3_nt: TGTGCCACCAGCATGCTTGGAGTTACCCGAAAAGAGACCCAGTACTTC
j_call: TRBJ1-1; clone_size: NA; v_call: TRBV7-6; d_call: NA; cdr3_aa: CASSFKEGNTEAFF; cdr3_nt: TGTGCCAGCAGCTTCAAGGAGGGGAACACTGAAGCTTTCTTT
j_call: TRBJ2-7; clone_size: NA; v_call: TRBV7-2; d_call: NA; cdr3_aa: CASSLWGRGEQYF; cdr3_nt: TGTGCCAGCAGCTTGTGGGGGCGCGGCGAGCAGTACTTC
j_call: TRBJ2-1; clone_size: once; v_call: TRBV29-1; d_call: NA; cdr3_aa: CSARGGPWFF; cdr3_nt: TGCAGCGCTAGGGGGGGGCCTTGGTTCTTC
j_call: TRBJ2-1; clone_size: NA; v_call: TRBV6-5; d_call: NA; cdr3_aa: CASSPGVGNEQFF; cdr3_nt: TGTGCCAGCAGCCCCGGGGTCGGCAATGAGCAGTTCTTC
j_call: TRBJ2-3; clone_size: NA; v_call: TRBV5-1; d_call: NA; cdr3_aa: CASSLTGTYTDTQYF; cdr3_nt: TGCGCCAGCAGCTTGACCGGGACATACACAGATACGCAGTATTTT
j_call: TRBJ1-6; clone_size: NA; v_call: TRBV2; d_call: NA; cdr3_aa: CASSVEGLLLSGNSPLHF; cdr3_nt: TGTGCCAGCAGTGTGGAAGGACTCCTTCTTTCTGGTAATTCACCCCTCCACTTT
j_call: TRBJ1-1; clone_size: few; v_call: TRBV5-4; d_call: NA; cdr3_aa: CASSGQQGVNTEAFF; cdr3_nt: TGTGCCAGCAGCGGACAACAGGGAGTGAACACTGAAGCTTTCTTT
j_call: TRBJ2-7; clone_size: NA; v_call: TRBV5-1; d_call: TRBD2; cdr3_aa: CASSLAPGLFYEQYF; cdr3_nt: TGCGCCAGCAGCTTGGCACCGGGACTATTCTACGAGCAGTACTTC
j_call: TRBJ1-5; clone_size: NA; v_call: TRBV7-8; d_call: NA; cdr3_aa: CASRLQTKYSNQPQHF; cdr3_nt: TGTGCCAGCAGACTACAGACTAAATATAGCAATCAGCCCCAGCATTTT
j_call: TRBJ2-7; clone_size: NA; v_call: TRBV4-1; d_call: NA; cdr3_aa: CASSQVSPGASYEQYF; cdr3_nt: TGCGCCAGCAGCCAAGTCAGTCCAGGGGCCTCCTACGAGCAGTACTTC
j_call: TRBJ1-3; clone_size: NA; v_call: TRBV6-1; d_call: NA; cdr3_aa: CASSEITGISSGNTIYF; cdr3_nt: TGTGCCAGCAGTGAAATAACGGGAATAAGCTCTGGAAACACCATATATTTT
j_call: TRBJ2-2; clone_size: NA; v_call: TRBV7-2; d_call: TRBD1; cdr3_aa: CASSITGGNTGELFF; cdr3_nt: TGTGCCAGCAGCATCACAGGGGGAAACACCGGGGAGCTGTTTTTT
j_call: TRBJ2-6; clone_size: NA; v_call: TRBV27; d_call: NA; cdr3_aa: CASSLSAGANVLTF; cdr3_nt: TGTGCCAGCAGTTTATCCGCTGGGGCCAACGTCCTGACTTTC
j_call: TRBJ2-3; clone_size: NA; v_call: TRBV28; d_call: TRBD2; cdr3_aa: CASSLGSGVGQDTQYF; cdr3_nt: TGTGCCAGCAGTTTAGGGAGCGGGGTGGGCCAAGATACGCAGTATTTT
j_call: TRBJ2-5; clone_size: NA; v_call: TRBV10-3; d_call: TRBD2; cdr3_aa: CATRRGGGQETQYF; cdr3_nt: TGTGCCACCCGTCGGGGCGGGGGTCAAGAGACCCAGTACTTC
j_call: TRBJ1-2; clone_size: once; v_call: TRBV5-4; d_call: TRBD1; cdr3_aa: CASRRTGGVYGYTF; cdr3_nt: TGTGCCAGCAGGCGGACAGGGGGCGTCTATGGCTACACCTTC
j_call: TRBJ1-6; clone_size: once; v_call: TRBV10-1; d_call: TRBD1; cdr3_aa: CASILNGQGAPPLHF; cdr3_nt: TGCGCCAGCATCCTTAACGGGCAGGGGGCACCACCCCTCCACTTT
j_call: TRBJ2-3; clone_size: NA; v_call: TRBV5-1; d_call: TRBD2; cdr3_aa: CAGSSGGGEDTQYF; cdr3_nt: TGCGCCGGATCTAGCGGGGGAGGAGAAGATACGCAGTATTTT
j_call: TRBJ2-1; clone_size: NA; v_call: TRBV9; d_call: TRBD2; cdr3_aa: CASSGPGLVSYNEQFF; cdr3_nt: TGTGCCAGCAGCGGACCGGGACTAGTCTCCTACAATGAGCAGTTCTTC
j_call: TRBJ2-1; clone_size: once; v_call: TRBV29-1; d_call: NA; cdr3_aa: CSVGRDNEQFF; cdr3_nt: TGCAGCGTTGGGCGGGACAATGAGCAGTTCTTC
j_call: TRBJ1-1; clone_size: NA; v_call: TRBV6-5; d_call: TRBD1; cdr3_aa: CASSRDRGGNTEAFF; cdr3_nt: TGTGCCAGCAGTAGGGACAGGGGCGGTAACACTGAAGCTTTCTTT
j_call: TRBJ2-2; clone_size: NA; v_call: TRBV12-5; d_call: NA; cdr3_aa: CASGYTTGFTGELFF; cdr3_nt: TGTGCTAGTGGTTACACTACAGGGTTCACCGGGGAGCTGTTTTTT